Listed below are T cell receptor beta chains from one sample, sequenced in a study of Graves' ophthalmopathy and Graves' hyperthyroidism. From the multiplex PCR reads, TCRdb called clonotypes with MiXCR, one entry per CDR3 protein. The sample holds roughly 420,000 distinct CDR3 sequences; around 21% are singletons and the top ten take roughly 3%. Sequencing was performed on peripheral blood. The origin of the receptors is a woman aged 18-29 years with stable Graves' hyperthyroidism. CDR3s include the opening cysteine and the closing phenylalanine or tryptophan. D genes are given only for firm matches. The size entry is marked missing in some rows and otherwise reads once, few, many or a size class.

V gene	D gene	J gene	clone size	CDR3 protein	CDR3 DNA
TRBV20-1	NA	TRBJ2-4	many	CSAEGDSKNIQYF	TGCAGTGCCGAGGGTGATAGCAAAAACATTCAGTACTTC
TRBV28	NA	TRBJ2-5	many	CASSHLGRGRQETQYF	TGTGCCAGCAGCCACCTGGGGAGGGGGAGGCAAGAGACCCAGTACTTC
TRBV6-1	TRBD1	TRBJ1-5	many	CASSDLTGSNQPQHF	TGTGCCAGCAGTGACCTGACAGGGAGCAATCAGCCCCAGCATTTT
TRBV6-5	NA	TRBJ2-6	many	CASSYNRLSGANVLTF	TGTGCCAGCAGTTACAACAGGCTCTCTGGGGCCAACGTCCTGACTTTC
TRBV20-1	NA	TRBJ2-5	NA	CSAGLGATQALAQYF	TGCAGTGCTGGCCTAGGAGCTACCCAAGCTTTGGCCCAGTACTTC
TRBV5-1	TRBD2	TRBJ2-5	many	CASSEGLAGKETQYF	TGCGCCAGCAGCGAGGGACTAGCGGGGAAAGAGACCCAGTACTTC
TRBV6-5	TRBD2	TRBJ2-5	many	CASSYSAGGRFRAQETQYF	TGTGCCAGCAGTTATTCGGCGGGGGGGCGTTTTCGTGCCCAAGAGACCCAGTACTTC
TRBV7-8	NA	TRBJ1-2	many	CASSLGRVSHTEGYTF	TGTGCCAGCAGCTTAGGGCGGGTCTCCCACACGGAGGGCTACACCTTC
TRBV6-1	NA	TRBJ1-2	NA	CASSEAASDYGYTF	TGTGCCAGCAGTGAAGCTGCGTCAGATTATGGCTACACCTTC
TRBV12-3/TRBV12-4	NA	TRBJ1-2	many	CASTPWKSGYTF	TGTGCCAGCACCCCCTGGAAGTCGGGCTACACCTTC
TRBV10-3	NA	TRBJ1-1	many	CAISGWGDSPEAFF	TGTGCCATCAGTGGGTGGGGGGATAGTCCTGAAGCTTTCTTT
TRBV2	TRBD1	TRBJ1-2	many	CASSEMGQGIRGYTF	TGTGCCAGCAGTGAAATGGGACAGGGGATTCGCGGCTACACCTTC
TRBV12-3/TRBV12-4	NA	TRBJ2-4	many	CASSLWGIQYF	TGTGCCAGCAGTTTGTGGGGCATTCAGTACTTC
TRBV7-9	TRBD2	TRBJ2-7	many	CASRNLAEGYEQYF	TGTGCCAGCAGAAATCTAGCGGAAGGCTACGAGCAGTACTTC
TRBV7-9	NA	TRBJ2-7	few	CASTVPYEQYF	TGTGCCAGCACGGTCCCTTACGAGCAGTACTTC
TRBV11-2	TRBD1	TRBJ2-6	many	CASSTPRGQPPSGANVLTF	TGTGCCAGCAGCACCCCACGGGGACAGCCGCCTTCTGGGGCCAACGTCCTGACTTTC
TRBV7-2	TRBD1	TRBJ1-3	many	CASSLATGAGNTIYF	TGTGCCAGCAGCTTAGCGACAGGGGCTGGAAACACCATATATTTT
TRBV15	TRBD1	TRBJ2-5	many	CATSRDRGTGGGETQYF	TGTGCCACCAGCAGAGATCGAGGGACAGGGGGCGGAGAGACCCAGTACTTC
TRBV20-1	NA	TRBJ1-1	many	CSARDTSAEAFF	TGCAGTGCTAGAGATACTTCAGCTGAAGCTTTCTTT
TRBV11-2	NA	TRBJ1-2	NA	CASSLDRPANYGYTF	TGTGCCAGCAGCTTAGACCGTCCTGCTAACTATGGCTACACCTTC
TRBV29-1	NA	TRBJ2-7	many	CSVETSYEQYF	TGCAGCGTTGAGACATCCTACGAGCAGTACTTC
TRBV28	TRBD2	TRBJ2-2	NA	CASSAWGGRANTGDLFF	TGTGCCAGCAGTGCCTGGGGCGGGAGAGCGAACACCGGGGATCTGTTTTTT